This T cell receptor beta chain stems from a study of OX40 agonist ivuxolimab in advanced cancers. Study-level information: Those enrolled were roughly 85% male, with a mean age of around 58 years and ages from roughly 20 to 90.

Notes on this clone: The antigen is undetermined.

Study-level points and caveats: The authors did not determine the antigen specificity of the expanded peripheral T cells.

The protocol was immunoSEQ multiplex PCR, while the TCRdb copy is restricted to in-frame clones and leaves out a portion. The sample lists approximately 75,000 clones; around nine tenths were seen once. This specimen was CD4+ or CD8+ T cells sorted from blood, taken in a trial of the OX40 agonist ivuxolimab. The clonotype originates from an adult with an advanced solid tumor such as melanoma, head and neck, liver or kidney cancer.

This chain's CDR3 is CASSEQTGTGLPYEQYF. The CDR3 region has the DNA TGTGCCAGTAGTGAACAAACCGGGACAGGGCTCCCCTACGAGCAGTACTTC. The J gene is TRBJ2-7, the V gene TRBV19; TRBD1 aligns across 9 bases. Germline V gene lookup returns CDR1 LNHDA and CDR2 SQIVND (reference sequence). The V gene end was trimmed by 5 bases and the J gene end by 2 bases; junction bases not matched to a gene: 13. This CDR3 is built from 17 residues.